Below are 30 T cell receptor beta chains sequenced from a single sample in a study of blood T cell repertoires in COVID-19. Repertoires were generated with immunoSEQ multiplex PCR, while TCRdb's copy carries only in-frame clones and drops some. The profile shows roughly 350,000 clones, about 90% of them singletons. The sequenced sample was peripheral blood. The receptors stem from a woman aged 18-29 years who had recovered from COVID-19.

J is TRBJ2-1 and V is TRBV19; 7 bases align to TRBD2. The germline CDR1 and CDR2 sequences are LNHDA and SQIVND (reference sequence). The CDR3 runs 15 residues. V was clipped by 5 bases and J by 4 bases; unmatched bases: 8. For the CDR3, the DNA is TGTGCCAGTAGTTGGGATCCTAGCGGATACAATGAGCAGTTCTTC. Residues: CASSWDPSGYNEQFF.

This clone was picked up a small number of times. The chain combines TRBV28 with TRBJ1-1; no reliable D call. This CDR3 has 13 residues. The germline CDR1 and CDR2 sequences are MDHEN and SYDVKM. Trimming pared 3 bases from V and 3 bases from J, leaving 8 bases between. The DNA for the CDR3 is TGTGCCAGCAGTTTCGCGGGGTACACTGAAGCTTTCTTT. Protein product: CASSFAGYTEAFF.

The chain couples TRBV10-2 to TRBJ2-6; 9 bases line up with TRBD1. Germline V lookup: CDR1 WSHSY, CDR2 SAAADI. J lost 0 bases, V lost 5 bases, and 26 bases had no gene match. CDR3 length: 24 residues. CDR3 DNA sequence: TGCGCCAGCAGTAAAATAAGTAGACGGACAGGGGAGACCCCACCGGGCTCTGGGGCCAACGTCCTGACTTTC. Its protein is CASSKISRRTGETPPGSGANVLTF.

This rearrangement joins TRBV20-1 to TRBJ1-1; D uncertain. With 1 base removed from V and 6 bases from J, the gap between germline ends came to 6 bases. CDR1 and CDR2 (germline): DFQATT, SNEGSKA (reference sequence). CDR3 length: 11 residues. The CDR3 loop reads CSARAGSEAFF. The CDR3 nucleotides are TGCAGTGCTAGAGCCGGGTCTGAAGCTTTCTTT.

This chain joins TRBV7-2 and TRBJ1-2, with TRBD1 matching over 8 bases. V was clipped by 6 bases and J by 8 bases; unmatched bases: 8. The germline CDR1 and CDR2 sequences are SGHTA and FQGNSA. The CDR3 totals 13 residues. The CDR3 DNA is TGTGCCAGCAGTCTCGGACAGGGATCAGGCTACACCTTC. It encodes CASSLGQGSGYTF.

This clone came up once. The chain employs TRBV5-1 and TRBJ2-1; a possible D gene is TRBD2 (6 bases). From germline, CDR1 is SGHRS and CDR2 YFSETQ. Trimming cost V 4 bases and J 1 base, with 15 bases left between them. The length of the CDR3 is 16 residues. CDR3 nucleotides: TGCGCCAGCAGCCTCCCGACTAGTGGGTCCTACAATGAGCAGTTCTTC. It specifies CASSLPTSGSYNEQFF.

The chain has TRBV11-3 and TRBJ2-3; 9 nucleotides align to TRBD2. The CDR3 sequence is 14 residues long. The V gene's germline CDR1 is SGHNT and CDR2 YENEEA. Germline trimming cut 4 bases from V and 2 bases from J; bases unmatched to any gene: 1. This CDR3 is CASSSGLATDTQYF. CDR3 coding DNA: TGTGCCAGCAGCTCGGGACTAGCCACAGATACGCAGTATTTT. Full variable domain (outside the CDR3, taken from reference TRBV11-3 and TRBJ2-3): EAGVVQSPRYKIIEKKQPVAFWCNPISGHNTLYWYLQNLGQGPELLIRYENEEAVDDSQLPKDRFSAERLKGVDSTLKIQPAELGDSAVYLCASSSGLATDTQYFGPGTRLTVL.

The chain employs TRBV11-3 and TRBJ2-3; D possibly corresponds to TRBD1 (5 bases). V lost 5 bases and J 4 bases, leaving 13 bases between the germline ends. This CDR3 has 14 residues. Germline V gives CDR1 SGHNT, CDR2 YENEEA. The CDR3 DNA sequence: TGTGCCAGCAGCAGTCCCGCAGGGCCAGATACGCAGTATTTT. Translated, it gives CASSSPAGPDTQYF.

The CDR3 region is CASTSGEWGYGYTF. The CDR3, as DNA: TGTGCCAGCACCTCGGGGGAATGGGGCTATGGCTACACCTTC. The chain couples TRBV7-9 to TRBJ1-2; D perhaps matches TRBD1 (5 bases). There are 14 residues in the CDR3. Per germline, CDR1 SEHNR and CDR2 FQNEAQ (reference sequence). V was pared by 7 bases and J by 4 bases, with 16 bases between. The full variable domain, rest sourced from reference TRBV7-9 and TRBJ1-2, is DTGVSQNPRHKITKRGQNVTFRCDPISEHNRLYWYRQTLGQGPEFLTYFQNEAQLEKSRLLSDRFSAERPKGSFSTLEIQRTEQGDSAMYLCASTSGEWGYGYTFGSGTRLTVV.

This chain links TRBV7-8 with TRBJ2-1; 10 bases are a match to TRBD2. The CDR3 covers 16 residues. Looked up from germline, CDR1 is SGHVS and CDR2 is FQNEAQ. The V and J ends lost 2 bases and 8 bases, in that order; junction bases with no gene match: 9. The CDR3 DNA is TGTGCCAGCAGCTTATGGGCTAGCGGGAGAGGATATGAGCAGTTCTTC. It yields the protein CASSLWASGRGYEQFF.

The genes are TRBV7-2 and TRBJ1-1; D gene uncertain. Trimming took 2 bases from V and 4 from J, leaving 11 bases between them. The CDR3 covers 14 residues. CDR1 is SGHTA, CDR2 FQGNSA, per germline. Here the CDR3 DNA reads TGTGCCAGCAGCTTACCTCGCCAGGTCACTGAAGCTTTCTTT. The encoded protein is CASSLPRQVTEAFF.

The chain carries TRBV7-2 and TRBJ2-3; D is unclear. There are 15 residues in the CDR3. V lost 2 bases and J 2 bases, leaving 11 bases between the germline ends. From germline, CDR1 is SGHTA and CDR2 FQGNSA. The CDR3 DNA reads TGTGCCAGCAGCTTATTGCGGATGCCCACAGATACGCAGTATTTT. The encoded protein is CASSLLRMPTDTQYF. Variable domain in full (rest from reference TRBV7-2 and TRBJ2-3): GAGVSQSPSNKVTEKGKDVELRCDPISGHTALYWYRQSLGQGLEFLIYFQGNSAPDKSGLPSDRFSAERTGGSVSTLTIQRTQQEDSAVYLCASSLLRMPTDTQYFGPGTRLTVL.

This clone came up a few times. J is TRBJ2-1 and V is TRBV6-4; 7 bases line up with TRBD2. Per germline, CDR1 MRHNA and CDR2 SNTAGT. The V gene end was trimmed by 6 bases and the J gene end by 2 bases; junction bases not matched to a gene: 1. This CDR3 comprises 13 residues. The CDR3 spells CASSTSAYNEQFF. As DNA, the CDR3 is TGTGCCAGCAGCACTAGCGCCTACAATGAGCAGTTCTTC.

J is TRBJ1-1 and V is TRBV3-1 (or the pseudogene TRBV3-2), with D unclear. V shed 1 base and J shed 7 bases, with 10 bases lying between them. Germline V gene lookup returns CDR1 LGHDT and CDR2 YNNKEL (reference sequence). The CDR3 consists of 13 residues. The CDR3 sequence is CASSQGGKLEAFF. The DNA for the CDR3 is TGTGCCAGCAGCCAAGGCGGGAAACTTGAAGCTTTCTTT.

The CDR3 here is CASSQDLGGSTEAFF. The CDR3 DNA reads as TGCGCCAGCAGCCAAGATCTAGGGGGATCCACTGAAGCTTTCTTT. The chain is built from TRBV4-3 and TRBJ1-1; a weak D match, TRBD1 (6 bases). CDR1 is LGHNA, CDR2 YSLEER, per germline. The CDR3 has 15 amino acids. V gave up 0 bases and J gave up 4 bases, with 12 bases separating them.

CDR3 protein: CASSEFVGTGDDYGYTF. CDR3 bases: TGTGCCAGCAGTGAATTTGTAGGGACAGGGGATGACTATGGCTACACCTTC. The V and J genes are TRBV6-1 and TRBJ1-2, with 10 positions matching TRBD1. The CDR3 is 17 amino acids. After removal of 2 bases from V and 3 bases from J, the junction contained 9 bases not matched to a gene. Germline CDR1 MNHNS, CDR2 SASEGT.

Only a few counts were recorded for this clone. The V and J genes are TRBV7-9 and TRBJ2-2; 8 nucleotides align to TRBD1. Trimming cost V 4 bases and J 4 bases; bases outside gene matches: 2. Germline loops: CDR1 SEHNR, CDR2 FQNEAQ (reference sequence). The CDR3 totals 14 residues. DNA for the CDR3: TGTGCCAGCAGCTCCGACAGGGGCACCGGGGAGCTGTTTTTT. Amino acid sequence: CASSSDRGTGELFF. The variable domain in full, with the rest retrieved from reference TRBV7-9 and TRBJ2-2, is DTGVSQNPRHKITKRGQNVTFRCDPISEHNRLYWYRQTLGQGPEFLTYFQNEAQLEKSRLLSDRFSAERPKGSFSTLEIQRTEQGDSAMYLCASSSDRGTGELFFGEGSRLTVL.

The sample holds one count of this clone. The chain carries TRBV15 and TRBJ1-2; D is possibly TRBD1 (5 bases). The CDR3 is made up of 18 amino acids. The ends were cut back, 0 bases at V and 1 base at J, with 18 bases in the middle. CDR1 and CDR2 from the germline V gene are LNHNV and YYDKDF (reference sequence). The CDR3 sequence is CATSRDRLQGTINYGYTF. CDR3 nucleotide sequence: TGTGCCACCAGCAGAGATAGACTTCAGGGAACGATTAACTATGGCTACACCTTC.

Only a few counts were recorded for this clone. The V and J genes are TRBV30 and TRBJ1-1; D may be TRBD1 (6 bases). CDR3 size: 17 residues. From germline, CDR1 is GTSNPN and CDR2 SVGIG (reference sequence). V was pared by 4 bases and J by 3 bases, with 24 bases between. The CDR3 DNA reads as TGTGCCTGGAAAAAGAAGGGGGATAATATAAGGGACACTGAAGCTTTCTTT. It is translated as CAWKKKGDNIRDTEAFF.

The V gene is TRBV20-1, the J gene TRBJ2-1; 9 bases are shared with TRBD2. The length of the CDR3 is 15 residues. Trimming at V came to 3 bases and at J to 10 bases, leaving 13 bases not matched to a gene. Germline V gene lookup returns CDR1 DFQATT and CDR2 SNEGSKA (reference sequence). CDR3 loop: CSASIPSGNVGEQFF. The CDR3, as DNA: TGCAGTGCTAGTATCCCTAGCGGGAACGTTGGAGAGCAGTTCTTC.

The gene calls are TRBV5-5 and TRBJ1-1; D gene uncertain. V was trimmed by 4 bases and J by 0 bases, leaving 10 bases between them. Germline V gene data show CDR1 as SGHKS and CDR2 as YYEKEE (reference sequence). The CDR3 length is 14 residues. CDR3 nucleotides: TGTGCCAGCAGCCCACGGGTGGTGAACACTGAAGCTTTCTTT. It yields the protein CASSPRVVNTEAFF. Using reference TRBV5-5 and TRBJ1-1 for the parts outside the CDR3, the full variable domain is DAGVTQSPTHLIKTRGQQVTLRCSPISGHKSVSWYQQVLGQGPQFIFQYYEKEERGRGNFPDRFSARQFPNYSSELNVNALLLGDSALYLCASSPRVVNTEAFFGQGTRLTVV.

The chain joins TRBV5-6 to TRBJ2-1; the D gene is possibly TRBD2 (5 bases). The V gene's germline CDR1 is SGHDT and CDR2 YYEEEE. V lost 0 bases, J lost 0 bases, and 13 bases lay in between. This CDR3 comprises 17 residues. The CDR3 region has the DNA TGTGCCAGCAGCTTGGCGGTCGGGATGAGCTCCTACAATGAGCAGTTCTTC. This gives the protein CASSLAVGMSSYNEQFF.

This clone was counted a single time. The J gene is TRBJ1-2, the V gene TRBV3-1 (or the pseudogene TRBV3-2); TRBD1 is a possible D gene (5 bases). Trimming cost V 4 bases and J 0 bases, with 12 bases left between them. In germline, CDR1 is LGHDT, CDR2 YNNKEL (reference sequence). CDR3 length: 15 amino acids. CDR3 DNA: TGTGCCAGCAGCCCCGGGACTGCAGCTAACTATGGCTACACCTTC. Translating it yields CASSPGTAANYGYTF.

The chain recombines TRBV28 with TRBJ2-2; a possible D gene is TRBD2 (6 bases). CDR1 and CDR2 from the germline V gene are MDHEN and SYDVKM. The CDR3 length is 20 residues. The V end was cut by 2 bases, the J end by 2 bases, with 24 bases between. CDR3 sequence: CASSLPRLVIGRINTGELFF. DNA of the CDR3: TGTGCCAGCAGTTTACCTAGACTAGTCATCGGCAGAATAAACACCGGGGAGCTGTTTTTT.

The table lists this clone with a count of one. The chain has TRBV18 and TRBJ2-5; D perhaps matches TRBD2 (5 bases). Germline loops: CDR1 KGHSH, CDR2 LQKENI. The V gene lost 2 bases and the J gene lost 5 bases, with 12 bases spanning the gap. The CDR3 is 14 residues long. CDR3 region: CASSPIARGETQYF. The CDR3, as DNA: TGTGCCAGCTCACCAATAGCGAGAGGGGAGACCCAGTACTTC.

The rearrangement uses TRBV3-1 (or the pseudogene TRBV3-2) and TRBJ2-7, with 9 bases matching TRBD1. J lost 1 base, V lost 2 bases, and 21 bases had no gene match. The CDR3 runs 21 residues. Germline CDR1 is LGHDT and CDR2 is YNNKEL (reference sequence). In DNA form, the CDR3 reads TGTGCCAGCAGCCAATTTCCACCGGGACAGGGAATAATCATAGTATCCTACGAGCAGTACGTC. Protein product: CASSQFPPGQGIIIVSYEQYV.

The CDR3 loop reads CAIKASTDTQYF. The CDR3 nucleotides read TGTGCCATCAAGGCTAGTACAGATACGCAGTATTTT. The chain joins TRBV10-3 to TRBJ2-3; no reliable D call. Germline V gene lookup returns CDR1 ENHRY and CDR2 SYGVKD. The ends were cut back, 7 bases at V and 3 bases at J, with 8 bases in the middle. The CDR3 runs to 12 residues.

J is TRBJ2-2 and V is TRBV7-8; TRBD1 is a possible D gene (5 bases). Germline V gene sequence: CDR1 SGHVS, CDR2 FQNEAQ. The CDR3 has 13 residues. V was trimmed by 2 bases and J by 4 bases, leaving 5 bases between them. DNA for the CDR3: TGTGCCAGCAGCTTACAGGGCACCGGGGAGCTGTTTTTT. Translating gives CASSLQGTGELFF. The whole variable domain, remainder taken from reference TRBV7-8 and TRBJ2-2, is GAGVSQSPRYKVAKRGQDVALRCDPISGHVSLFWYQQALGQGPEFLTYFQNEAQLDKSGLPSDRFFAERPEGSVSTLKIQRTQQEDSAVYLCASSLQGTGELFFGEGSRLTVL.

V and J are TRBV6-2 or TRBV6-3 and TRBJ2-1, with D tentatively TRBD2 (5 bases). The V end lost 6 bases, the J end lost 0 bases, and 15 bases lay between the germline ends. The germline V gene encodes CDR1 MNHEY and CDR2 SVGEGT. The CDR3 sequence is 16 residues long. The CDR3 bases are TGTGCCAGCAGCCCTAGCCCTATAAGCTCCTACAATGAGCAGTTCTTC. It codes for CASSPSPISSYNEQFF.

The chain uses TRBV28 and TRBJ1-2; TRBD1 matches at 11 bases. The CDR3 contains 14 residues. Germline assignment: CDR1 MDHEN and CDR2 SYDVKM. V lost 5 bases, J lost 7 bases, and 6 bases stayed unmatched. The DNA for the CDR3 is TGTGCCAGCAGTGGACAGGGGGCTAGAGGTGGCTACACCTTC. Protein: CASSGQGARGGYTF.